Shown below are 18 T cell receptor beta chains from a single sample sequenced in a study of blood T cell repertoires in COVID-19. Assay: immunoSEQ multiplex PCR; the TCRdb copy retains only in-frame clones and omits some. This sample has roughly 140,000 clones, with 65% to 85% found just once. Sequencing input: peripheral blood. These receptors were obtained from a woman in her forties or fifties with acute or convalescent COVID-19.

V gene TRBV4-2 combines with J gene TRBJ2-1; D is perhaps TRBD2 (6 bases). Germline CDR1 reads LGHNA; CDR2 reads YNFKEQ. V was shortened by 8 bases and J by 9 bases, with 14 bases between the two germline ends. The CDR3 totals 12 residues. The CDR3 here is CASSPLGGEQFF. The CDR3 DNA reads TGTGCCAGCTCCCCCCTGGGGGGTGAGCAGTTCTTC.

V and J are TRBV6-5 and TRBJ2-5, with D possibly matching TRBD1 (6 bases). Trimming took off 6 bases at V and 2 bases at J, with 16 bases between the two ends. In germline, CDR1 is MNHEY, CDR2 SVGAGI. The CDR3 sequence is 15 residues long. The CDR3 DNA reads as TGTGCCAGCAGCCTACTTTGGGACATTCAAGAGACCCAGTACTTC. It yields the protein CASSLLWDIQETQYF.

The rearrangement links TRBV6-5 to TRBJ2-1; 11 bases agree with TRBD2. This CDR3 comprises 15 residues. V shed 4 bases and J 5 bases; nucleotides not matched to a gene: 4. CDR1 and CDR2 (germline): MNHEY, SVGAGI. The CDR3 region is CASSLLAGENNEQFF. The CDR3 region has the DNA TGTGCCAGCAGTTTACTAGCGGGGGAAAACAATGAGCAGTTCTTC.

The gene calls are TRBV11-2 and TRBJ1-1; 7 nucleotides match TRBD1. With V trimmed by 4 bases and J by 2 bases, 13 bases remained unmatched. This CDR3 contains 17 residues. The germline CDR1 and CDR2 sequences are SGHAT and FQNNGV. DNA of the CDR3: TGTGCCAGCAGCTCCCTCCGTGGGACAGCTCCTAACACTGAAGCTTTCTTT. Translated: CASSSLRGTAPNTEAFF.

CDR3 in amino acids: CASRVSGEGYTF. The CDR3 nucleotides read TGTGCCAGCAGAGTCTCTGGTGAGGGCTACACCTTC. The chain links TRBV2 to TRBJ1-2; no definite D call. CDR3 size: 12 residues. Germline assignment: CDR1 SNHLY and CDR2 FYNNEI. V was pared by 6 bases and J by 8 bases, with 13 bases between.

The CDR3, as DNA: TGCGCCAGCAGCACGACCGGGACAGATGAAAAACTGTTTTTT. Protein: CASSTTGTDEKLFF. V usage is TRBV5-1 and J usage is TRBJ1-4; 7 bases map to TRBD1. This CDR3 is built from 14 residues. After removal of 4 bases from V and 6 bases from J, the junction contained 6 bases not matched to a gene. The germline gives CDR1 SGHRS, CDR2 YFSETQ.

J is TRBJ2-6 and V is TRBV7-3, with D perhaps TRBD1 (5 bases). The germline CDR1 and CDR2 sequences are SGHTA and FQGTGA. CDR3 length equals 18 residues. V was pared by 1 base and J by 0 bases, with 13 bases between. As DNA, the CDR3 is TGTGCCAGCAGCTTAAATGGGCAGGGATTCTCTGGGGCCAACGTCCTGACTTTC. Translating it yields CASSLNGQGFSGANVLTF.

The chain combines TRBV6-1 with TRBJ2-3; 10 bases map to TRBD1. V lost 2 bases to trimming and J lost 4 bases; unmatched junction nucleotides: 6. CDR3 length: 16 residues. Germline V gives CDR1 MNHNS, CDR2 SASEGT. This CDR3 is CASSERQGARADTQYF. The CDR3 region has the DNA TGTGCCAGCAGTGAAAGACAGGGGGCGAGGGCAGATACGCAGTATTTT.

The V gene is TRBV11-1, the J gene TRBJ2-7; TRBD1 agrees at 7 bases. Trimming at V came to 2 bases and at J to 2 bases, leaving 6 bases not matched to a gene. The CDR3 runs to 15 residues. Germline CDR1 SGHAT, CDR2 FQDESV (reference sequence). CDR3 protein: CASSLRQGQTYEQYF. The CDR3 DNA is TGTGCCAGCAGCTTACGACAGGGACAGACCTACGAGCAGTACTTC. Looking up the rest from reference TRBV11-1 and TRBJ2-7 gives the full variable domain: EAEVAQSPRYKITEKSQAVAFWCDPISGHATLYWYRQILGQGPELLVQFQDESVVDDSQLPKDRFSAERLKGVDSTLKIQPAELGDSAMYLCASSLRQGQTYEQYFGPGTRLTVT.

The chain is built from TRBV3-1 (or the pseudogene TRBV3-2) and TRBJ2-3; 13 bases align to TRBD2. The CDR3 loop spans 17 amino acids. J gave up 7 bases and V 4 bases, and 11 bases lay outside the gene matches. The germline V gene has CDR1 LGHDT and CDR2 YNNKEL (reference sequence). CDR3 DNA sequence: TGTGCCAGCAGCCCAAACGTACTAGCGGGGGGGCTAAATACGCAGTATTTT. It encodes CASSPNVLAGGLNTQYF.

The V gene is TRBV4-3, the J gene TRBJ1-4; no firm D call. The CDR3 runs 15 residues. V lost 4 bases, J lost 0 bases, and 9 bases lay in between. CDR1 and CDR2 from the germline V gene are LGHNA and YSLEER. The CDR3, as DNA: TGCGCCAGCAGCCCAAACGGGGCAACTAATGAAAAACTGTTTTTT. This gives the protein CASSPNGATNEKLFF.

In this sample, this clone turned up once. The rearrangement joins TRBV4-2 to TRBJ2-3, with D possibly being TRBD2 (6 bases). The germline CDR1 and CDR2 sequences are LGHNA and YNFKEQ. Trimming removed 2 bases at V and 0 bases at J, with 15 bases between. This CDR3 region has 17 residues. CDR3 bases: TGTGCCAGCAGCCAACTATCCCCGGCGGGGAGCACAGATACGCAGTATTTT. This codes for CASSQLSPAGSTDTQYF.

This rearrangement joins TRBV11-2 to TRBJ2-7; 8 bases fit TRBD2. J was trimmed by 2 bases and V by 1 base; bases with no gene match: 7. This CDR3 comprises 16 residues. The germline V gene encodes CDR1 SGHAT and CDR2 FQNNGV. This chain's CDR3 is CASSLALAGYTYEQYF. In DNA form, the CDR3 reads TGTGCCAGCAGCTTAGCGCTAGCGGGTTATACCTACGAGCAGTACTTC.

The chain recombines TRBV4-3 with TRBJ1-1; D uncertain. CDR1 and CDR2 from the germline V gene are LGHNA and YSLEER. V shed 1 base and J shed 6 bases, with 12 bases lying between them. The CDR3 is 14 residues long. This CDR3 is CASSQGLSSPEAFF. CDR3 bases: TGCGCCAGCAGCCAAGGTCTTTCGTCTCCTGAAGCTTTCTTT.

This clone was seen only a few times. CDR3 protein: CASSERLAVSYEQYF. CDR3 bases: TGCGCCAGCAGTGAAAGACTAGCGGTCTCCTACGAGCAGTACTTC. This rearrangement joins TRBV10-2 to TRBJ2-7; 9 nucleotides line up with TRBD2. CDR3 length: 15 amino acids. Unmatched junction bases numbered 3, after V lost 3 bases and J lost 0 bases. Germline V gene sequence: CDR1 WSHSY, CDR2 SAAADI.

In its sample, this clone was seen a few times. The chain couples TRBV12-3 or TRBV12-4 to TRBJ1-4; 8 positions match TRBD1. After removal of 7 bases from V and 5 bases from J, the junction contained 3 bases not matched to a gene. The CDR3 is made up of 13 amino acids. The CDR3 DNA follows: TGTGCCAGCACCGACAGGGGCAATGAAAAACTGTTTTTT. This sequence encodes CASTDRGNEKLFF.

This clone was recorded only once. This chain uses TRBV7-9 with TRBJ2-7; TRBD1 aligns across 8 bases. The CDR3 loop spans 15 amino acids. Per germline, CDR1 SEHNR and CDR2 FQNEAQ (reference sequence). With V trimmed by 5 bases and J by 2 bases, 8 bases remained unmatched. As DNA, the CDR3 is TGTGCCAGCAGCGCAGGACAGGGATCGGCCTACGAGCAGTACTTC. Translated: CASSAGQGSAYEQYF.

The chain couples TRBV2 to TRBJ2-5; 7 positions match TRBD2. CDR3 length: 14 residues. Trimming took 6 bases from V and 2 from J; bases not matched to a gene: 6. Germline CDR1 is SNHLY and CDR2 is FYNNEI. DNA for the CDR3: TGTGCCAGCAGCCGGGACTACCAACAAGAGACCCAGTACTTC. Amino acid sequence: CASSRDYQQETQYF.